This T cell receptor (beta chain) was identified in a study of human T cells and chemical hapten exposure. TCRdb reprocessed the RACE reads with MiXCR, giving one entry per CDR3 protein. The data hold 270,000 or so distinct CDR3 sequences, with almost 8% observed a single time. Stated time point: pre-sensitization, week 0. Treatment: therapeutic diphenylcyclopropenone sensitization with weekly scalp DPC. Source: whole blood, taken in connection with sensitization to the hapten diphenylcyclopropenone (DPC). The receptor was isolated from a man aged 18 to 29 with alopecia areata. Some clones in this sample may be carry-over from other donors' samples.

DNA of the CDR3: TGCGCCAGCAGCTTGGCACCAGGTTGGACTGAAGCTTTCTTT. Translated, it gives CASSLAPGWTEAFF. The genes are TRBV5-1 and TRBJ1-1; D is unclear. V lost 0 bases to trimming and J lost 5 bases, with 11 bases between them. There are 14 residues in the CDR3. CDR1 is SGHRS and CDR2 is YFSETQ in the germline V gene. The full variable domain, its missing parts supplied by reference TRBV5-1 and TRBJ1-1, is KAGVTQTPRYLIKTRGQQVTLSCSPISGHRSVSWYQQTPGQGLQFLFEYFSETQRNKGNFPGRFSGRQFSNSRSEMNVSTLELGDSALYLCASSLAPGWTEAFFGQGTRLTVV.